The present TCR beta chain was sequenced within a study of blood T cell repertoires in COVID-19 (dated by TCRdb to the early 2020s). As for the study more broadly: Samples from collaborators originated in the United States, Italy and Spain and spanned both the acute and convalescent phases of COVID-19. The material from the prospective study consisted of cDNA or gDNA derived from T cells, B-cell-depleted T cells, or PBMCs. Deeply sampled blood TCRbeta repertoires from subjects exposed to, actively infected with, or recovered from COVID-19 were included in the dataset. The repertoires were released in a freely available public database meant as a resource for research on the immune response to SARS-CoV-2. Samples were obtained from the ongoing ImmuneRACE study (first 160 participants) and from 950 to 1,500 subjects provided by 6 global collaborators. The sample metadata nearly always contained a de-identified subject ID, COVID-19 status, age in years and sex. Where available, HLA class I and class II types were taken from metadata supplied by the sample provider and were not determined by assay-based typing.

The germline V gene gives CDR1 as SGHRS and CDR2 as YFSETQ. Measured from the cysteine to the phenylalanine, the CDR3 is 17 residues long. The only DNA kept is the CDR3, 51 bases in frame from the first base. Here V drops 3 bases and J drops 3 bases, and the junction holds 11 bases not matched to any gene. Participants in the prospective study were enrolled through a virtual design, were aged 18 to 89 years, and lived in 20 to 30 United States geographic areas. In the prospective study, cohorts were assigned on the basis of participant-reported clinical history obtained from a screening survey and a study questionnaire. For ImmuneRACE Cohort 3, a participant was defined as recovered based on two consecutive negative NP/OP PCR tests, clearance by a healthcare professional, or resolution of symptoms. In the prospective study, mobile phlebotomists collected whole blood, serum and a nasopharyngeal or oropharyngeal swab from each participant. Additional blood draws and questionnaires over an approximately two-month period could optionally be provided by prospective study participants. Before DNA extraction, blood samples from the prospective study were shipped at room temperature or frozen.

TCRbeta CDR3 regions were amplified from genomic DNA using the immunoSEQ Assay, a bias-controlled multiplex PCR. On the study's bioinformatics: The number of nucleated cells in each sample was estimated by amplification of reference gene primers within the assay. To quantify the absolute abundance of each unique TCRbeta CDR3 rearrangement, sequence reads were collapsed and filtered. Productive Simpson clonality was computed per sample as the square root of Simpson's diversity index over productive rearrangements. TCRdb mirrors the immuneACCESS table, restricted to in-frame sequences. Some clones are absent from its copies; in checked studies, under half trace to an unresolved V gene, and the reason for the others is unknown. V, J and clone size were drawn from that table, and D and trimming were deduced from the DNA. The sample has about 300,000 clones on record, 80% to 90% of them singletons. The ten most abundant clones make up roughly 2.3% of the sample.

What the research found in general, with its limitations: Clinical and demographic metadata were provided uncurated, with the amount varying by source and participant.

As regards this clone: There is no known antigen for this receptor. No much larger clone is present one base from it, and per-base qualities are unavailable.

The rearrangement joined TRBV5-1 to TRBJ1-1, with 10 bases aligning to TRBD1. This TCR was recovered from a man younger than 45 who had recovered from COVID-19. Specimen: PBMCs or T cells enriched from blood (not recorded which). The nucleotides read TGCGCCAGCAGCTCGTCCCGGGACAGGGGCGGGCACACTGAAGCTTTCTTT. Its protein is CASSSSRDRGGHTEAFF.